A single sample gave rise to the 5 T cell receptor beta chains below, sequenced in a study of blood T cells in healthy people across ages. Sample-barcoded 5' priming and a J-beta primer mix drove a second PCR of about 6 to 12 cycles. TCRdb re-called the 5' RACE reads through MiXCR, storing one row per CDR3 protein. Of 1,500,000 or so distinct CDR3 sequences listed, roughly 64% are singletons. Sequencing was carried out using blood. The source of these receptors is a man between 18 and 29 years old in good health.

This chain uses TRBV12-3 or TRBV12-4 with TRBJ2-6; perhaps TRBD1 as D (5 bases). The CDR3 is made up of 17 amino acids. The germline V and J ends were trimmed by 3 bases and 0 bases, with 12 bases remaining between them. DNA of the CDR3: TGTGCCAGCAGTTTCAGGGATACTGGCTCTGGGGCCAACGTCCTGACTTTC. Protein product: CASSFRDTGSGANVLTF.

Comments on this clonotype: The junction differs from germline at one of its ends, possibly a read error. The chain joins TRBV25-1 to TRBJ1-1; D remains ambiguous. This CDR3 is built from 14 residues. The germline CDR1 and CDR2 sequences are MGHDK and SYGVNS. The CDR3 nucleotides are TGTGCCAGCACTATTGCCGGGGAGAACACTGAGGCTTTCTTT. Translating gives CASTIAGENTEAFF.

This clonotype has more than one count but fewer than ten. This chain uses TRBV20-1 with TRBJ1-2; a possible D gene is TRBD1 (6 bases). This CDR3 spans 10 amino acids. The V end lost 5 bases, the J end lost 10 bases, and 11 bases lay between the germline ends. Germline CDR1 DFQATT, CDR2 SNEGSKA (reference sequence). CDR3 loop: CSAERGTYTF. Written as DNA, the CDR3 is TGCAGTGCTGAGAGGGGGACCTACACCTTC.

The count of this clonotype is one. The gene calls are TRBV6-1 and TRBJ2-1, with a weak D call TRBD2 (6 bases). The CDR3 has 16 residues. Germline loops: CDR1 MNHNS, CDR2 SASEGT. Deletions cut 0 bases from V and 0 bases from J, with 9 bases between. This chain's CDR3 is CASSEAGGNSYNEQFF. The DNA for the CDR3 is TGTGCCAGCAGTGAAGCGGGAGGAAACTCCTACAATGAGCAGTTCTTC.

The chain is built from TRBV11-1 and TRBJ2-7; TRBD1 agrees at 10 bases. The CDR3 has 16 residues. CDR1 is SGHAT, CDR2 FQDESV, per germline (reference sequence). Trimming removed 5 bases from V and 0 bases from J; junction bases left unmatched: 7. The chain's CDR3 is CASSSRQGAVSYEQYF. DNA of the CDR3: TGTGCCAGCAGCAGCCGACAGGGGGCTGTCTCCTACGAGCAGTACTTC. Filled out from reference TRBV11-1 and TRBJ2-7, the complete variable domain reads EAEVAQSPRYKITEKSQAVAFWCDPISGHATLYWYRQILGQGPELLVQFQDESVVDDSQLPKDRFSAERLKGVDSTLKIQPAELGDSAMYLCASSSRQGAVSYEQYFGPGTRLTVT.